The rows below give T cell receptor beta chains drawn from one sample of a study of T cells expressing NK-cell markers. Reanalyzing the 5' RACE reads, TCRdb keeps one entry per CDR3 protein, without DNA. The sample table sets out 250,000 to 300,000 distinct CDR3 sequences. Sequenced material: blood T cells: a sorted CD56 or NKG2C T cell subset, CD4+ or CD8+ T cells, or bulk PBMC T cells (not recorded which). The receptors stem from a young man in good health. The CDR3 runs from the conserved cysteine through the conserved F or W.

>TRBV14|TRBJ2-3
CASSQESSRLAGYAQYF
>TRBV7-8|TRBJ1-6
CASSPTRTGYYLALHF
>TRBV12-3/TRBV12-4|TRBJ2-1
CASGEGPNEQFF
>TRBV12-2|TRBJ1-4
CASSISEGHRNEKLFF
>TRBV25-1|TRBJ2-7
CASGGGLYEQYF
>TRBV7-2|TRBJ2-7
CASSPEAGVTGEQYF
>TRBV12-3/TRBV12-4|TRBJ1-6
CASSFGLGQENSPLHF
>TRBV6-1|TRBJ2-3
CASINLGSVVRVTDTQYF
>TRBV19|TRBJ2-3
CASARDTSTDTQYF
>TRBV18|TRBJ1-2
CASSPADREYGYTF
>TRBV10-3|TRBJ2-1
CAISGKRSSPDEQFF
>TRBV7-2|TRBJ1-3
CASSPQGPGNTIYF
>TRBV6-2/TRBV6-3|TRBJ2-7
CASTLQRSSYEQYF
>TRBV30|TRBJ2-2
CALGRGAGLTGELFF
>TRBV7-9|TRBJ1-3
CASRFKTGTFSGNTIYF
>TRBV20-1|TRBJ2-1
CSARAGTAINEQFF
>TRBV6-1|TRBJ2-3
CASSQLTGGRQSDTQYF
>TRBV20-1|TRBJ1-2
CSARPQGWGRYTF